This TCR beta chain was captured by sequencing in a study of shared clonotypes between healthy human individuals. Trimming took 0 bases from V and 7 from J, leaving 8 bases between them. CDR1 is SGDLS, CDR2 YYNGEE, per germline. This CDR3 contains 13 residues. TCRdb's copy holds only in-frame clones and misses some; the assay was immunoSEQ multiplex PCR. The sample records fewer than 650,000 clones, roughly 79% being singletons. Material for sequencing was PBMCs. This chain uses TRBV9 with TRBJ2-1; D remains ambiguous. The receptor was isolated from a woman aged 40 to 49 in good health. Some clones in this sample may be carry-over from other donors' samples. CDR3 sequence reads: CASSVGRSNEQFF. The CDR3 DNA sequence: TGTGCCAGCAGCGTAGGACGGTCGAATGAGCAGTTCTTC.